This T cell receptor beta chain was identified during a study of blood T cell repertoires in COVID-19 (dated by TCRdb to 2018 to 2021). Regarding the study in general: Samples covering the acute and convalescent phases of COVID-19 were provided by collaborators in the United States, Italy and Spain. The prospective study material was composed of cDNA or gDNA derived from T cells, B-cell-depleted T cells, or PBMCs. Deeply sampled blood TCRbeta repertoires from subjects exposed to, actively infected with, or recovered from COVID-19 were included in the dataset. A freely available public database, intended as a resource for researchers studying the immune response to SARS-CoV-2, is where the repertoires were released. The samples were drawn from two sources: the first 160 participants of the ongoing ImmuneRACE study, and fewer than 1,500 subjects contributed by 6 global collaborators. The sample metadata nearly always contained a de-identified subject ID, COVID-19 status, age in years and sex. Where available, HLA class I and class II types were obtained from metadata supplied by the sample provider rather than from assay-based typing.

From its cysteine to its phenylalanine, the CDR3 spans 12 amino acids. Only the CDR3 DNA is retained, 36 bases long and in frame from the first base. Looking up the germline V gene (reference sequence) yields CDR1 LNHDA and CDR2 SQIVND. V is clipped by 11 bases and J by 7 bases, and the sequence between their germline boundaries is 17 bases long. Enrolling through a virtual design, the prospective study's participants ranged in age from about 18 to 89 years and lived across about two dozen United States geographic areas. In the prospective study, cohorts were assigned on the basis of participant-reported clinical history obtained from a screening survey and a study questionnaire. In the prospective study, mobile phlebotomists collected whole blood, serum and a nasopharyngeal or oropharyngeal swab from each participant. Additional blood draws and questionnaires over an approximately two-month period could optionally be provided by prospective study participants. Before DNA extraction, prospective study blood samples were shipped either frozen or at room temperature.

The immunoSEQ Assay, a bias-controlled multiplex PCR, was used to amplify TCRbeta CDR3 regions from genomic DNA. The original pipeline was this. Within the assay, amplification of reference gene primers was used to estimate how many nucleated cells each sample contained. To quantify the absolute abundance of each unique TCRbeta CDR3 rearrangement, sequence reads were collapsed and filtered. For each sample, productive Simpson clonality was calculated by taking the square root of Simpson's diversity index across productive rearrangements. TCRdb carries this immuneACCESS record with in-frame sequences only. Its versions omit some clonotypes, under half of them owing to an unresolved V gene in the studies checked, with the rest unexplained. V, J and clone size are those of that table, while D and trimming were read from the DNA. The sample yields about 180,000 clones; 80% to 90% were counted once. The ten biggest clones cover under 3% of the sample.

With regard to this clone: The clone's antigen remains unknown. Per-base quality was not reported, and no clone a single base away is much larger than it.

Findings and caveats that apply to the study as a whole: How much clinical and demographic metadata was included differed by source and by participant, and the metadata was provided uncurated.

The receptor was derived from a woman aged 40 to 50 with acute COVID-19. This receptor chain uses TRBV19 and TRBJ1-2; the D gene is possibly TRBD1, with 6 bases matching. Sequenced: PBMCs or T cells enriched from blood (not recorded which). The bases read TGTGCCGTATGGGGGGGCGACTTTGGCTACACCTTC. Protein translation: CAVWGGDFGYTF.